This T cell receptor beta chain appears in the sequencing data of a study of blood T cell repertoires in COVID-19. Profiled with immunoSEQ multiplex PCR; TCRdb holds only in-frame clones, not every one. The sample consists of some 400,000 clones, 80% to 90% of them appearing once. The CDR3 totals 17 residues. The V segment lost 5 bases and the J segment 0 bases; nucleotides outside the gene matches: 11. CDR1 is LNHNV and CDR2 is YYDKDF in the germline V gene (reference sequence). This TCR was sampled from a woman aged 55 to 70 with COVID-19, enrolled during active disease. J is TRBJ2-3 and V is TRBV15; TRBD1 matches at 7 bases. The sequencing input was peripheral blood. The CDR3 loop reads CATSDYPGTASTDTQYF. The CDR3 DNA sequence: TGTGCCACCAGCGACTACCCCGGGACAGCGAGCACAGATACGCAGTATTTT.